Each of the 25 T cell receptor beta chains below was sequenced from the same sample in a study of PD-1 blockade in classical Hodgkin lymphoma. Time point denoted: cycle 4 day 1 (C4D1), after about 6 weeks of nivolumab. Each patient experienced a relapse that followed autologous stem cell transplantation, and brentuximab vedotin exposure varied. By magnetic negative selection, CD8+ T cells were isolated from the thawed PBMCs. Using immunoSEQ multiplex PCR, the repertoire was profiled, and TCRdb retains in-frame clones only, with some absent. Seen here are some 14,000 clones, about nine tenths observed once, and the top ten hold 18%. Sequenced material: CD8+ T cells from blood, taken before the fourth cycle of nivolumab. Every receptor here comes from a human donor with classical Hodgkin lymphoma.

The CDR3 reads CASRSDRGRESYNEQFF. In nucleotides, the CDR3 is TGTGCCAGTAGAAGCGACAGGGGGCGAGAATCCTACAATGAGCAGTTCTTC. The chain carries TRBV19 and TRBJ2-1; 10 nucleotides align to TRBD1. The CDR3 spans 17 residues. The J segment lost 1 base and the V segment lost 6 bases, leaving 9 bases of the junction unmatched. Germline V gene lookup returns CDR1 LNHDA and CDR2 SQIVND (reference sequence).

This chain links TRBV19 with TRBJ1-5, with TRBD1 as a possible D gene (5 bases). Germline V gene data show CDR1 as LNHDA and CDR2 as SQIVND (reference sequence). This CDR3 has 13 amino acids. The ends were cut back, 5 bases at V and 5 bases at J, with 10 bases in the middle. CDR3 amino acids: CASSPGKYQPQHF. CDR3 in DNA: TGTGCCAGTAGTCCAGGGAAGTATCAGCCCCAGCATTTT.

This chain uses TRBV19 with TRBJ2-2; 16 positions agree with TRBD2. The CDR3 runs to 20 residues. Germline assignment: CDR1 LNHDA and CDR2 SQIVND (reference sequence). The junction had 12 bases not matched to a gene; V was cut back by 6 bases and J by 2 bases. The CDR3 spells CASSQPGLAGGKLNTGELFF. Here the CDR3 DNA reads TGTGCCAGTAGCCAACCGGGACTAGCGGGGGGGAAACTCAACACCGGGGAGCTGTTTTTT.

This sequence joins TRBV6-5 and TRBJ1-4; the D is unclear. Germline CDR1 and CDR2: MNHEY and SVGAGI. This CDR3 is built from 15 residues. The germline V and J ends were trimmed by 0 bases and 5 bases, with 10 bases remaining between them. The chain's CDR3 is CASSYSLARNEKLFF. CDR3 DNA sequence: TGTGCCAGCAGTTACTCGTTGGCCCGGAATGAAAAACTGTTTTTT.

V and J are TRBV27 and TRBJ2-1; 9 bases fit TRBD2. V trimming: 3 bases; J trimming: 3 bases; junction bases outside the gene matches: 3. This CDR3 has 15 residues. The germline gives CDR1 MNHEY, CDR2 SMNVEV (reference sequence). In DNA, the CDR3 is TGTGCCAGCAGTTTCGCTAGCGGGGTCTACAATGAGCAGTTCTTC. Residues: CASSFASGVYNEQFF.

The gene calls are TRBV28 and TRBJ2-1, with D tentatively TRBD2 (6 bases). Germline assignment: CDR1 MDHEN and CDR2 SYDVKM. V was pared by 4 bases and J by 6 bases, with 10 bases between. The CDR3 sequence is 13 residues long. The CDR3 reads CASSSPGVNEQFF. CDR3 coding DNA: TGTGCCAGCAGTTCTCCGGGGGTCAATGAGCAGTTCTTC.

This chain connects TRBV4-1 to TRBJ2-7, with 9 positions matching TRBD2. The V segment lost 1 base and the J segment 6 bases; nucleotides outside the gene matches: 7. Germline CDR1 reads MGHRA; CDR2 reads YSYEKL. This CDR3 contains 15 residues. The CDR3 nucleotides are TGCGCCAGCAGCCAAGCCCGCGGGGGGGTCGGCGAGCAGTACTTC. Amino acid sequence: CASSQARGGVGEQYF.

The gene calls are TRBV28 and TRBJ2-3, with 8 bases lining up with TRBD2. The V and J ends lost 5 bases and 2 bases, in that order; junction bases with no gene match: 6. The germline V gene encodes CDR1 MDHEN and CDR2 SYDVKM. This CDR3 spans 15 amino acids. CDR3 nucleotides: TGTGCCAGCAGTAACACTAGCGGTTACACAGATACGCAGTATTTT. This codes for CASSNTSGYTDTQYF.

The rearrangement links TRBV27 to TRBJ2-7; D uncertain. Trimming pared 8 bases from V and 0 bases from J, leaving 11 bases between. CDR1 and CDR2 (germline): MNHEY, SMNVEV (reference sequence). The CDR3 has 13 amino acids. The CDR3 nucleotides read TGTGCCAGCGCCGTAAGAGACTCCTACGAGCAGTACTTC. Its translation: CASAVRDSYEQYF.

The CDR3 bases are TGTGCCAGCAGCTTAGCGGGTCAGGGGCCTTACGAGCAGTACTTC. The encoded protein is CASSLAGQGPYEQYF. The chain has TRBV7-9 and TRBJ2-7; D may be TRBD1 (6 bases). The V end lost 0 bases, the J end lost 4 bases, and 13 bases lay between the germline ends. Germline CDR1 and CDR2: SEHNR and FQNEAQ (reference sequence). The CDR3 runs 15 residues. Complete variable domain (other parts from reference TRBV7-9 and TRBJ2-7): DTGVSQNPRHKITKRGQNVTFRCDPISEHNRLYWYRQTLGQGPEFLTYFQNEAQLEKSRLLSDRFSAERPKGSFSTLEIQRTEQGDSAMYLCASSLAGQGPYEQYFGPGTRLTVT.

The chain employs TRBV7-8 and TRBJ2-5, with D maybe TRBD2 (6 bases). CDR1 is SGHVS and CDR2 is FQNEAQ in the germline V gene. V shed 5 bases and J shed 1 base, with 20 bases lying between them. The CDR3 is 17 amino acids. The CDR3 DNA follows: TGTGCCAGCAGCACACGGGAGCTCCTAGCGCCCCAAGAGACCCAGTACTTC. Encoded protein: CASSTRELLAPQETQYF.

This clone was picked up one time. V and J are TRBV19 and TRBJ1-5, with D possibly matching TRBD1 (6 bases). V lost 5 bases and J 7 bases, leaving 9 bases between the germline ends. Germline lookup yields CDR1 LNHDA and CDR2 SQIVND (reference sequence). This CDR3 has 12 amino acids. The CDR3 here is CASSRGTQPQHF. The CDR3 DNA reads TGTGCCAGTAGTCGTGGGACACAGCCCCAGCATTTT.

The genes are TRBV15 and TRBJ2-3; the match to TRBD2 covers 8 bases. This CDR3 has 17 residues. V was pared by 3 bases and J by 6 bases, with 14 bases of the junction left unmatched. Germline CDR1 is LNHNV and CDR2 is YYDKDF (reference sequence). The CDR3 spells CATSSAGERLATDTQYF. CDR3 DNA: TGTGCCACCAGCAGCGCGGGGGAGCGACTAGCGACCGATACGCAGTATTTT.

The chain links TRBV6-1 to TRBJ2-3, with D tentatively TRBD2 (7 bases). V lost 6 bases and J lost 2, with 21 bases in between. Looked up from germline, CDR1 is MNHNS and CDR2 is SASEGT. CDR3 length equals 17 residues. CDR3 bases: TGTGCCAGCAGCGAACGGCGGGGGCCATGGCTCACAGATACGCAGTATTTT. It specifies CASSERRGPWLTDTQYF.

The chain is built from TRBV7-2 and TRBJ2-7, with 8 bases matching TRBD2. Germline-derived CDR1 and CDR2 are SGHTA and FQGNSA. The J segment lost 6 bases and the V segment lost 6 bases, leaving 10 bases of the junction unmatched. The CDR3 consists of 14 residues. CDR3 sequence (DNA): TGTGCCAGCAGACCCGCGGGGGGCCTAGCCGAGCAGTACTTC. Translated: CASRPAGGLAEQYF.

This chain connects TRBV29-1 to TRBJ2-3, with a weak D call TRBD2 (7 bases). CDR1 is SQVTM and CDR2 is ANQGSEA in the germline V gene. The CDR3 has 14 amino acids. The V end lost 3 bases, the J end lost 2 bases, and 12 bases lay between the germline ends. The CDR3 is CSVEGGRVTDTQYF. The CDR3, as DNA: TGCAGCGTTGAGGGGGGGCGCGTCACAGATACGCAGTATTTT.

The rearrangement joins TRBV5-4 to TRBJ2-3; 12 positions agree with TRBD2. Trimming at V came to 4 bases and at J to 4 bases, leaving 7 bases not matched to a gene. The CDR3 has 16 residues. Germline V gene sequence: CDR1 SGHNT, CDR2 YYREEE (reference sequence). CDR3 sequence reads: CASSTWTSGNADTQYF. The CDR3 coding sequence is TGTGCCAGCAGCACCTGGACTAGCGGGAACGCAGATACGCAGTATTTT.

V gene TRBV13 combines with J gene TRBJ2-1, with 9 bases aligning to TRBD2. Trimming removed 5 bases from V and 0 bases from J; junction bases left unmatched: 5. The CDR3 extends over 16 amino acids. Germline V gives CDR1 PRHDT, CDR2 FYEKMQ (reference sequence). In nucleotides, the CDR3 is TGTGCCAGCAGCGCTAGCGGGGTAAACTCCTACAATGAGCAGTTCTTC. This gives the protein CASSASGVNSYNEQFF.

The chain has TRBV6-5 and TRBJ2-7; TRBD1 matches at 8 bases. The CDR3 covers 14 residues. V shed 6 bases and J 4 bases; nucleotides not matched to a gene: 8. In germline, CDR1 is MNHEY, CDR2 SVGAGI. This CDR3 is CASRTGARTYEQYF. DNA of the CDR3: TGTGCCAGCAGGACAGGGGCGCGAACATACGAGCAGTACTTC.

The chain recombines TRBV27 with TRBJ1-1, with 10 nucleotides matching TRBD1. The CDR3 spans 15 residues. Germline V gene data show CDR1 as MNHEY and CDR2 as SMNVEV (reference sequence). The junction had 9 bases not matched to a gene; V was cut back by 6 bases and J by 5 bases. CDR3 DNA: TGTGCCAGCAGACCGGCGGGACAGGGGTGGACTGAAGCTTTCTTT. It encodes CASRPAGQGWTEAFF.

This chain connects TRBV13 to TRBJ2-7, with D perhaps matching TRBD1 (6 bases). The CDR3 has 14 residues. Germline loops: CDR1 PRHDT, CDR2 FYEKMQ (reference sequence). Trimming took 4 bases from V and 1 from J, leaving 11 bases between them. CDR3 protein: CASSYPGDSYEQYF. DNA of the CDR3: TGTGCCAGCAGCTACCCAGGGGATTCCTACGAGCAGTACTTC.

The chain joins TRBV4-1 to TRBJ2-7; 12 bases are shared with TRBD2. Germline values: CDR1 MGHRA, CDR2 YSYEKL. Germline trimming cut 1 base from V and 4 bases from J; bases unmatched to any gene: 2. The CDR3 has 15 amino acids. Here the CDR3 reads CASSQGTSGEYEQYF. The CDR3 bases are TGCGCCAGCAGCCAAGGGACTAGCGGGGAGTACGAGCAGTACTTC.

The chain joins TRBV6-5 to TRBJ2-5; tentatively, D is TRBD2 (5 bases). The germline CDR1 and CDR2 sequences are MNHEY and SVGAGI. The CDR3 contains 14 residues. The V end was cut by 0 bases, the J end by 5 bases, with 10 bases between. CDR3 in DNA: TGTGCCAGCAGTTACTCATCGGGGTTGGAGACCCAGTACTTC. Its translation is CASSYSSGLETQYF.

The rearrangement uses TRBV5-5 and TRBJ1-2, with D perhaps TRBD1 (5 bases). Germline V CDR1 and CDR2: SGHKS, YYEKEE (reference sequence). CDR3 length: 12 amino acids. The germline V and J ends were trimmed by 3 bases and 10 bases, with 13 bases remaining between them. The CDR3 sequence: CASSWDGEIYTF. The CDR3 DNA reads as TGTGCCAGCAGCTGGGACGGTGAAATCTACACCTTC.

This clone was seen just once. The chain joins TRBV6-6 to TRBJ2-2; possibly TRBD2 for D (6 bases). Between the trimmed V and J ends, which lost 4 bases and 3 bases, there was a span of 15 bases. The V gene's germline CDR1 is MNHNY and CDR2 SVGAGI (reference sequence). The CDR3 is 16 amino acids. The chain's CDR3 is CASSSTDYRDTGELFF. CDR3 bases: TGTGCCAGCAGTTCCACGGACTACCGTGACACCGGGGAGCTGTTTTTT.